Listed here are 20 T cell receptor beta chains from one sample, sequenced in a study of blood T cell repertoires in COVID-19. Clones were sequenced by immunoSEQ multiplex PCR, and TCRdb holds only the in-frame ones, with some missing. The sample includes roughly 140,000 clones, about four fifths of them seen just once. The source material was peripheral blood. These TCRs come from a human donor in a cohort sampled during active COVID-19.

The rearrangement uses TRBV27 and TRBJ2-3; 10 bases line up with TRBD2. Germline CDR1 reads MNHEY; CDR2 reads SMNVEV (reference sequence). CDR3 size: 15 residues. Losses at the gene ends were 6 bases for V and 2 bases for J; bases not matched to a gene: 5. The chain's CDR3 is CASSGLAVNTDTQYF. DNA for the CDR3: TGTGCCAGCAGCGGACTAGCGGTTAACACAGATACGCAGTATTTT.

V gene TRBV7-8 combines with J gene TRBJ2-7; D is perhaps TRBD2 (6 bases). With 1 base removed from V and 2 bases from J, the gap between germline ends came to 15 bases. This CDR3 contains 16 residues. Germline CDR1 is SGHVS and CDR2 is FQNEAQ. This chain's CDR3 is CASSLGRAGSAYEQYF. The CDR3 coding sequence is TGTGCCAGCAGCTTAGGGCGGGCGGGATCCGCCTACGAGCAGTACTTC. The full variable domain, in which reference TRBV7-8 and TRBJ2-7 provide the parts outside the CDR3, is GAGVSQSPRYKVAKRGQDVALRCDPISGHVSLFWYQQALGQGPEFLTYFQNEAQLDKSGLPSDRFFAERPEGSVSTLKIQRTQQEDSAVYLCASSLGRAGSAYEQYFGPGTRLTVT.

This clone was detected a few times. This chain joins TRBV28 and TRBJ1-6, with TRBD1 matching over 8 bases. Germline lookup yields CDR1 MDHEN and CDR2 SYDVKM. V lost 5 bases to trimming and J lost 2 bases; unmatched junction nucleotides: 5. The CDR3 runs to 16 residues. The CDR3 DNA reads as TGTGCCAGCAGTCCAGTGGACAGGGCCTATAATTCACCCCTCCACTTT. Residues: CASSPVDRAYNSPLHF.

This sequence joins TRBV18 and TRBJ2-7; perhaps TRBD2 as D (6 bases). CDR1 KGHSH and CDR2 LQKENI come from the germline V gene. The V end lost 3 bases, the J end lost 2 bases, and 11 bases lay between the germline ends. The CDR3 consists of 14 residues. As DNA, the CDR3 is TGTGCCAGCTCACCGGGGGGAACTACCTACGAGCAGTACTTC. It is translated as CASSPGGTTYEQYF.

The chain employs TRBV7-3 and TRBJ2-3; perhaps TRBD1 as D (6 bases). The CDR3 length is 13 residues. Germline V gene sequence: CDR1 SGHTA, CDR2 FQGTGA. Trimming took off 3 bases at V and 5 bases at J, with 9 bases between the two ends. The CDR3 is CASSFTGIDTQYF. CDR3 nucleotide sequence: TGTGCCAGCAGCTTTACAGGGATAGATACGCAGTATTTT. The full variable domain, in which reference TRBV7-3 and TRBJ2-3 provide the parts outside the CDR3, is GAGVSQTPSNKVTEKGKYVELRCDPISGHTALYWYRQSLGQGPEFLIYFQGTGAADDSGLPNDRFFAVRPEGSVSTLKIQRTERGDSAVYLCASSFTGIDTQYFGPGTRLTVL.

This chain connects TRBV6-6 to TRBJ2-1; 8 nucleotides line up with TRBD2. This CDR3 has 14 amino acids. Unmatched junction bases numbered 5, after V lost 4 bases and J lost 6 bases. The V gene's germline CDR1 is MNHNY and CDR2 SVGAGI (reference sequence). This chain's CDR3 is CASSFAGGGNEQFF. In nucleotides, the CDR3 is TGTGCCAGCAGTTTTGCGGGAGGAGGCAATGAGCAGTTCTTC.

The chain couples TRBV6-5 to TRBJ2-7; D uncertain. The CDR3 is 12 amino acids. Germline CDR1 and CDR2: MNHEY and SVGAGI. With 6 bases removed from V and 3 bases from J, the gap between germline ends came to 9 bases. In nucleotides, the CDR3 is TGTGCCAGCAGCAGGCAGGTCTACGAGCAGTACTTC. This translates into CASSRQVYEQYF.

This clone was counted between two and nine times. This sequence joins TRBV5-5 and TRBJ2-1, with a possible D match to TRBD2 (6 bases). This CDR3 region has 12 residues. Germline V gene lookup returns CDR1 SGHKS and CDR2 YYEKEE (reference sequence). Trimming shortened V by 1 base and J by 9 bases, and 8 bases separated the two germline ends. The CDR3 nucleotides read TGTGCCAGCAGCTTGACCGGGAGTGAGCAGTTCTTC. Residues: CASSLTGSEQFF.

The chain carries TRBV19 and TRBJ2-7; D perhaps matches TRBD1 (5 bases). V was shortened by 3 bases and J by 1 base, with 13 bases between the two germline ends. The CDR3 has 15 amino acids. Germline CDR1 LNHDA, CDR2 SQIVND (reference sequence). CDR3 DNA: TGTGCCAGTAGTATTGGGATGGGGCTTTCCTACGAGCAGTACTTC. It is translated as CASSIGMGLSYEQYF.

The chain's CDR3 is CASSTEGITGEKLFF. CDR3 DNA: TGTGCCAGCAGCACAGAGGGCATTACGGGTGAAAAACTGTTTTTT. The chain has TRBV7-9 and TRBJ1-4; D uncertain. The CDR3 spans 15 residues. Trimming took 5 bases from V and 7 from J, leaving 17 bases between them. CDR1 is SEHNR and CDR2 is FQNEAQ in the germline V gene (reference sequence).

This clone is a singleton in its sample. The rearrangement joins TRBV9 to TRBJ2-1; TRBD2 matches at 7 bases. The V and J ends lost 6 bases and 0 bases, in that order; junction bases with no gene match: 12. The CDR3 is 17 amino acids. The germline V gene has CDR1 SGDLS and CDR2 YYNGEE. DNA of the CDR3: TGTGCCAGCAAAGAATCGGGCGGGAGCTGCTCCTACAATGAGCAGTTCTTC. The encoded protein is CASKESGGSCSYNEQFF.

V is TRBV7-2 and J is TRBJ2-5, with TRBD2 matching 7 bases. Germline CDR1 reads SGHTA; CDR2 reads FQGNSA. V was clipped by 2 bases and J by 1 base; unmatched bases: 4. This CDR3 contains 15 residues. CDR3 region: CASSLWSGGQETQYF. In DNA, the CDR3 is TGTGCCAGCAGCTTATGGTCGGGAGGCCAAGAGACCCAGTACTTC.

The V call is TRBV24-1, the J call TRBJ1-5, with TRBD1 matching over 10 bases. The CDR3 totals 16 residues. CDR1 KGHDR and CDR2 SFDVKD come from the germline V gene. V was pared by 4 bases and J by 5 bases, with 7 bases of the junction left unmatched. CDR3 nucleotide sequence: TGTGCCACCAGTGAGGGCGGGACAGGGGATCATCAGCCCCAGCATTTT. Its protein is CATSEGGTGDHQPQHF.

V is TRBV7-9 and J is TRBJ1-1; 8 bases fit TRBD1. The germline CDR1 and CDR2 sequences are SEHNR and FQNEAQ (reference sequence). V shed 10 bases and J 0 bases; nucleotides not matched to a gene: 13. The CDR3 consists of 16 residues. CDR3 residues: CANDPPGQALNTEAFF. CDR3 DNA sequence: TGTGCCAACGACCCCCCGGGACAGGCGTTGAACACTGAAGCTTTCTTT.

The V gene is TRBV18, the J gene TRBJ2-7; 7 positions agree with TRBD1. The CDR3 totals 17 residues. V gave up 1 base and J gave up 5 bases; unmatched junction bases: 14. Per germline, CDR1 KGHSH and CDR2 LQKENI. This CDR3 is CASSPLLLTGTKHEQYF. Written as DNA, the CDR3 is TGTGCCAGCTCACCACTACTTCTGACAGGGACAAAACACGAGCAGTACTTC.

DNA for the CDR3: TGTGCCAGTAGCATAACCGGAGGGACTAGCGGGAGTGGAGGGCAGTTCTTC. This translates into CASSITGGTSGSGGQFF. This chain joins TRBV19 and TRBJ2-1; 14 bases match TRBD2. Germline lookup yields CDR1 LNHDA and CDR2 SQIVND (reference sequence). J gave up 12 bases and V 6 bases, and 16 bases lay outside the gene matches. The CDR3 loop spans 17 amino acids. Complete variable domain (other parts from reference TRBV19 and TRBJ2-1): DGGITQSPKYLFRKEGQNVTLSCEQNLNHDAMYWYRQDPGQGLRLIYYSQIVNDFQKGDIAEGYSVSREKKESFPLTVTSAQKNPTAFYLCASSITGGTSGSGGQFFGPGTRLTVL.

This chain links TRBV28 with TRBJ1-1, with TRBD1 matching over 10 bases. V lost 6 bases to trimming and J lost 2 bases; unmatched junction nucleotides: 6. The CDR3 is made up of 15 amino acids. Germline CDR1 reads MDHEN; CDR2 reads SYDVKM. CDR3 bases: TGTGCCAGCAGACCAGACAGGGGGCCAAACACTGAAGCTTTCTTT. Its protein product is CASRPDRGPNTEAFF.

The V gene is TRBV5-4, the J gene TRBJ2-7; D might be TRBD1 (5 bases). Trimming removed 5 bases at V and 0 bases at J, with 18 bases between. This CDR3 spans 16 amino acids. Germline CDR1 and CDR2: SGHNT and YYREEE (reference sequence). Here the CDR3 reads CASSPSSTQGSYEQYF. The CDR3 coding sequence is TGTGCCAGCAGTCCCTCCTCGACGCAGGGCTCCTACGAGCAGTACTTC.

This clone appeared a single time. The gene calls are TRBV2 and TRBJ2-3; 11 bases line up with TRBD2. V dropped 2 bases and J dropped 5; count of bases not matched to a gene: 3. Germline V lookup: CDR1 SNHLY, CDR2 FYNNEI. The CDR3 spans 15 residues. The CDR3 DNA is TGTGCCAGCAGTGAACCCGGACTAGCGGGAGATACGCAGTATTTT. It translates to CASSEPGLAGDTQYF.

J is TRBJ2-3 and V is TRBV19; 9 bases align to TRBD2. V dropped 6 bases and J dropped 4; count of bases not matched to a gene: 11. Per germline, CDR1 LNHDA and CDR2 SQIVND (reference sequence). The length of the CDR3 is 16 residues. The CDR3 DNA reads as TGTGCCAGTAGCCCCTTAGAGCTAGCGGGGTCAGATACGCAGTATTTT. Amino acids: CASSPLELAGSDTQYF.